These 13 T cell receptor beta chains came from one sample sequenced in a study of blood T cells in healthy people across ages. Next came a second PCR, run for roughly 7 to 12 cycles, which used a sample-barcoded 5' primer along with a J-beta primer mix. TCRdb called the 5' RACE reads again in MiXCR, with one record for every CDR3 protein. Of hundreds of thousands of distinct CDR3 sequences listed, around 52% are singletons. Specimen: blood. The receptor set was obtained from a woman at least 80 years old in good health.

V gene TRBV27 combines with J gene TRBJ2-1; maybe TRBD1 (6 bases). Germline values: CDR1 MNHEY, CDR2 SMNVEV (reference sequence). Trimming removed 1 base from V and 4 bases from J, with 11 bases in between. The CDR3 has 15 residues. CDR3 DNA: TGTGCCAGCAGTTTATACAGGGACACATACAATGAGCAGTTCTTC. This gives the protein CASSLYRDTYNEQFF.

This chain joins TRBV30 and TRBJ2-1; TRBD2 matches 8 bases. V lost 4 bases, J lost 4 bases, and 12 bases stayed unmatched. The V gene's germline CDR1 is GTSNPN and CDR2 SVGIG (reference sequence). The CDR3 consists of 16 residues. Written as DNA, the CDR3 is TGTGCCTGGAACAAAGCGGGAGTCCCGCCGTACAATGAGCAGTTCTTC. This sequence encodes CAWNKAGVPPYNEQFF.

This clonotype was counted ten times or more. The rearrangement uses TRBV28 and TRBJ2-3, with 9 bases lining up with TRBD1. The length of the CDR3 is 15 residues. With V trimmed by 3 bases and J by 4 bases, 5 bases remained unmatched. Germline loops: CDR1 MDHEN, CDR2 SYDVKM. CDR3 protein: CASSFGDRVPDTQYF. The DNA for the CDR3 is TGTGCCAGCAGTTTTGGGGACAGGGTTCCAGATACGCAGTATTTT.

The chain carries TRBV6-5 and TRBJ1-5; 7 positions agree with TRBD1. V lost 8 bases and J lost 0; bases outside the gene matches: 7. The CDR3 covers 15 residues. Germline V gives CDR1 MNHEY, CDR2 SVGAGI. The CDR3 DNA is TGTGCCAGCGGTGCCGGGACAGCTAGCAATCAGCCCCAGCATTTT. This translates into CASGAGTASNQPQHF.

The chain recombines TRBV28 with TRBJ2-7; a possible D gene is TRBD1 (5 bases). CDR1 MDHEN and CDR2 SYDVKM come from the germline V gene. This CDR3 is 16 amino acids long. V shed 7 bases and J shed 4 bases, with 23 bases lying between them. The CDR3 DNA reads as TGTGCCAGCAATAACCTCGGGCAGGGTATCTCGTACGAGCAGTACTTC. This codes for CASNNLGQGISYEQYF.

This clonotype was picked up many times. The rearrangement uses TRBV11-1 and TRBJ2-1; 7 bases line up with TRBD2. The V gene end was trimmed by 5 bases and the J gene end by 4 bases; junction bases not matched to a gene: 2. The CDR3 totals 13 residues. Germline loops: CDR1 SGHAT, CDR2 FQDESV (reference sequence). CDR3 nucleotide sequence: TGTGCCAGCAGCGCTAGCGGATACAATGAGCAGTTCTTC. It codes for CASSASGYNEQFF.

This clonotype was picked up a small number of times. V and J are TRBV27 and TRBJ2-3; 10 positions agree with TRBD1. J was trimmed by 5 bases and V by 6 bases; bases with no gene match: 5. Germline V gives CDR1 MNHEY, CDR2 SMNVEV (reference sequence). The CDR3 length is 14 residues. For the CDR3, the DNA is TGTGCCAGCAGGCGACAGGGGGCAGGAGATACGCAGTATTTT. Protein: CASRRQGAGDTQYF.

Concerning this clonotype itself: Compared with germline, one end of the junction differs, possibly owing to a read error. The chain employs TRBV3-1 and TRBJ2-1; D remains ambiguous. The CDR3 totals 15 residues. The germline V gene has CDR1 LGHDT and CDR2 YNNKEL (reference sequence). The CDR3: CASNQVSGPHNEQFF. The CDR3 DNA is TGTGCCAGCAACCAAGTAAGTGGACCACACAATGAGCAGTTCTTC.

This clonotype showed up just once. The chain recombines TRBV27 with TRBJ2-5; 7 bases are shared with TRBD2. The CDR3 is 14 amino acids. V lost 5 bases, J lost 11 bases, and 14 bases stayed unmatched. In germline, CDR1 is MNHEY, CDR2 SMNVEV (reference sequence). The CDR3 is CASSRGTTNNEQYF. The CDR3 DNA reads TGTGCCAGCAGTCGCGGGACTACCAACAATGAGCAGTACTTC.

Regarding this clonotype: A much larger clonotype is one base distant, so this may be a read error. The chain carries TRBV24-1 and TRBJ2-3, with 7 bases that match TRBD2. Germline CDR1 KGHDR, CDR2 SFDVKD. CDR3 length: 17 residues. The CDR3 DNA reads TGTGCCACCAGTGATTGGGCTGGGCGGGAGCTGACAGATACGCGGTATTTT. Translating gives CATSDWAGRELTDTRYF.

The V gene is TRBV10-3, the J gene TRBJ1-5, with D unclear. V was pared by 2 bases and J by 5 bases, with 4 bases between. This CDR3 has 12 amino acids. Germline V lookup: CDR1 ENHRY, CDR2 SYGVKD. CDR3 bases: TGTGCCATCAGTGAGAGGGATCAGCCCCAGCATTTT. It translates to CAISERDQPQHF.

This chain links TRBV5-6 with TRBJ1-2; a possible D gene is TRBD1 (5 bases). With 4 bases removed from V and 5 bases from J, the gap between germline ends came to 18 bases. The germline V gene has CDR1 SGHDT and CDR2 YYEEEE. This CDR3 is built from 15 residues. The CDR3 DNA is TGTGCCAGCAGCCGGACATGGGAGGAATCGTATGGCTACACCTTC. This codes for CASSRTWEESYGYTF.

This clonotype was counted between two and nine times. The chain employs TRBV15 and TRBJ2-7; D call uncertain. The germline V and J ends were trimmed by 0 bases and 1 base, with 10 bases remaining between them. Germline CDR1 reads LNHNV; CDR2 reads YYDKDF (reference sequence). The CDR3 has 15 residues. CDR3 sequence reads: CATSRESATSYEQYF. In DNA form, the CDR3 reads TGTGCCACCAGCAGAGAGTCAGCAACGTCCTACGAGCAGTACTTC.